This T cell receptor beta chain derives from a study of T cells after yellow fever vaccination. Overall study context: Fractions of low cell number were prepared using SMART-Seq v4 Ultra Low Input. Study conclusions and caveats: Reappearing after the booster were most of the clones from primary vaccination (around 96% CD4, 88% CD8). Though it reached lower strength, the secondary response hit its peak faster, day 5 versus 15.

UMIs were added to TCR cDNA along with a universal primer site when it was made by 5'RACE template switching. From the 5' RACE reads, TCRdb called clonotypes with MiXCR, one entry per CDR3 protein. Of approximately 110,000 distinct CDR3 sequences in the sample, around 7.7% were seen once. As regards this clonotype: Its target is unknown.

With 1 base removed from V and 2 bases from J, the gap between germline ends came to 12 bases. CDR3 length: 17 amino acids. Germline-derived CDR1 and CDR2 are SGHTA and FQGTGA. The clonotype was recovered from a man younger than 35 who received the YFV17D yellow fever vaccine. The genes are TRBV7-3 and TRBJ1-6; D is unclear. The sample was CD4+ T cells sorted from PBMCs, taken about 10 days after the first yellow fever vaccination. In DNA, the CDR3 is TGTGCCAGCAGCTTAAAACCACCGAGCGCCTATAATTCACCCCTCCACTTT. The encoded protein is CASSLKPPSAYNSPLHF. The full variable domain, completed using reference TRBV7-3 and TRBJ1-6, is GAGVSQTPSNKVTEKGKYVELRCDPISGHTALYWYRQSLGQGPEFLIYFQGTGAADDSGLPNDRFFAVRPEGSVSTLKIQRTERGDSAVYLCASSLKPPSAYNSPLHFGNGTRLTVT.